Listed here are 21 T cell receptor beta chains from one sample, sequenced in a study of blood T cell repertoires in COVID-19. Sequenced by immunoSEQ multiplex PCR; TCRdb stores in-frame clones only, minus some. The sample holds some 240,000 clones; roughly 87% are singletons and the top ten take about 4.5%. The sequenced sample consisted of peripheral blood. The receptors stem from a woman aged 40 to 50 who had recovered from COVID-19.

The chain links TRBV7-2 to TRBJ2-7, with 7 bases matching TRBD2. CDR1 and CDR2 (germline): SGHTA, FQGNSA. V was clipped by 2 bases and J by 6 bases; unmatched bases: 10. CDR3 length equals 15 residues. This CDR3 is CASSLTAGVDREQYV. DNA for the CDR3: TGTGCCAGCAGCTTAACGGCGGGAGTCGATCGCGAGCAGTACGTC.

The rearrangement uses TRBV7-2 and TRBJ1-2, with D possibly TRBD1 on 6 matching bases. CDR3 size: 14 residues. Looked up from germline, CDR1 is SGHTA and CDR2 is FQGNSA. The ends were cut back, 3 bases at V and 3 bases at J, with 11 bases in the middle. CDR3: CASSFSRTDYGYTF. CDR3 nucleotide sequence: TGTGCCAGCAGCTTCTCCAGGACAGACTATGGCTACACCTTC.

The DNA for the CDR3 is TGTGCCAGCAGTGTACAGGGGGCAAATGCTGAGCAGTTCTTC. As protein: CASSVQGANAEQFF. The J gene is TRBJ2-1, the V gene TRBV27; 9 bases match TRBD1. The V gene end was trimmed by 5 bases and the J gene end by 9 bases; junction bases not matched to a gene: 8. The CDR3 has 14 amino acids. Germline CDR1 and CDR2: MNHEY and SMNVEV (reference sequence).

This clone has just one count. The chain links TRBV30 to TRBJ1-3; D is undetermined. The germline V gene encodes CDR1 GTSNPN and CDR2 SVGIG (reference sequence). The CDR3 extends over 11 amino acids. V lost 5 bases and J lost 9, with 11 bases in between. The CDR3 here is CAWDIVGTIYF. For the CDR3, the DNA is TGTGCCTGGGACATTGTTGGCACCATATATTTT.

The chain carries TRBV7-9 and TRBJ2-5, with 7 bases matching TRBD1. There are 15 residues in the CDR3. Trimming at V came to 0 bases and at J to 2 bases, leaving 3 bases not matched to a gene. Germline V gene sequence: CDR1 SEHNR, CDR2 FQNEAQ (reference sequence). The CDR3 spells CASSLADRVQETQYF. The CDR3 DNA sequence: TGTGCCAGCAGCTTAGCCGACAGGGTTCAAGAGACCCAGTACTTC. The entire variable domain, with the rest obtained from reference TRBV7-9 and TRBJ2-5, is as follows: DTGVSQNPRHKITKRGQNVTFRCDPISEHNRLYWYRQTLGQGPEFLTYFQNEAQLEKSRLLSDRFSAERPKGSFSTLEIQRTEQGDSAMYLCASSLADRVQETQYFGPGTRLLVL.

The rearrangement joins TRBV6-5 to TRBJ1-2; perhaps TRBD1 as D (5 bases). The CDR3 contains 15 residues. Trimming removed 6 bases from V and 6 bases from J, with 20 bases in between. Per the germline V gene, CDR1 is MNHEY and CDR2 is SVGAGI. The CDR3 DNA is TGTGCCAGCAGCCTCCCTGGCGGCGGGGCGAATGGCTACACCTTC. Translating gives CASSLPGGGANGYTF.

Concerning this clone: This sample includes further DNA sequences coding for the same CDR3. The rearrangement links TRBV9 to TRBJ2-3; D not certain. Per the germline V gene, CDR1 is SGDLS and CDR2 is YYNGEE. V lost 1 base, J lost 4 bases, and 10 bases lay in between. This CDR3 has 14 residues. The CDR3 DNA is TGTGCCAGCAGCGTATATGGCGGCGCAGATACGCAGTATTTT. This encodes CASSVYGGADTQYF.

In nucleotides, the CDR3 is TGTGCCAGCAGTTTATCGCGCAATACTCAAGAGACCCAGTACTTC. Its translation: CASSLSRNTQETQYF. The chain employs TRBV27 and TRBJ2-5; D unclear. The V gene lost 0 bases and the J gene lost 2 bases, with 10 bases spanning the gap. The length of the CDR3 is 15 residues. Germline V lookup: CDR1 MNHEY, CDR2 SMNVEV (reference sequence).

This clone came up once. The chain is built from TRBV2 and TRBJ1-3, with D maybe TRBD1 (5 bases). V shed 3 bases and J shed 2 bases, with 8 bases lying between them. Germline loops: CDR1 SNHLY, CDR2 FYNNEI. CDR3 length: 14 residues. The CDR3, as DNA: TGTGCCAGCAGTGATGCGGGGGCTGGAAACACCATATATTTT. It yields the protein CASSDAGAGNTIYF. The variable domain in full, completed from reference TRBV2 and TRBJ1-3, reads EPEVTQTPSHQVTQMGQEVILRCVPISNHLYFYWYRQILGQKVEFLVSFYNNEISEKSEIFDDQFSVERPDGSNFTLKIRSTKLEDSAMYFCASSDAGAGNTIYFGEGSWLTVV.

The CDR3 loop reads CASSDMGGGGNQPQHF. CDR3 DNA: TGTGCCAGCAGTGATATGGGGGGGGGAGGCAATCAGCCCCAGCATTTT. The genes are TRBV6-1 and TRBJ1-5; D is perhaps TRBD1 (5 bases). This CDR3 has 16 residues. Trimming left V 3 bases short and J 2 bases short, with 14 bases between. Germline-derived CDR1 and CDR2 are MNHNS and SASEGT.

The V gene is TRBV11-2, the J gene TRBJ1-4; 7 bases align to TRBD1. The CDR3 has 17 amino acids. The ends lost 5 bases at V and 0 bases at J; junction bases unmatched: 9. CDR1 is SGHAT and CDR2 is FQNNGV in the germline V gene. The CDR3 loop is CASSPGGLITTNEKLFF. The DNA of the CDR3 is TGTGCCAGCAGCCCAGGGGGACTGATAACAACTAATGAAAAACTGTTTTTT.

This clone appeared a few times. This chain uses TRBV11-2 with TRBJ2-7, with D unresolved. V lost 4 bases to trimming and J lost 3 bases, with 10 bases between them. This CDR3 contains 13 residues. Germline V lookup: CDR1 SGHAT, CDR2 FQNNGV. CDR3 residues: CASSYTDNYEQYV. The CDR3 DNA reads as TGTGCCAGCAGCTATACAGACAACTACGAGCAGTACGTC.

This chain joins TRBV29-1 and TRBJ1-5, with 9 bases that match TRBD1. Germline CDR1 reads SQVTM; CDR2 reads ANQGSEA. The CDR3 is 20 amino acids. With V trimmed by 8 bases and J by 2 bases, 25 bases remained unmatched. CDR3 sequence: CSPKSAIGTGKKVGNQPQHF. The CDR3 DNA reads TGCAGCCCGAAATCCGCCATCGGGACAGGGAAAAAAGTCGGCAATCAGCCCCAGCATTTT.

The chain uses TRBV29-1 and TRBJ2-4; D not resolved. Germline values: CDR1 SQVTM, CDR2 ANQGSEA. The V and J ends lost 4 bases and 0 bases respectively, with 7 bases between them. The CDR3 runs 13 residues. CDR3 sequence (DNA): TGCAGCGTTGCCCCCCTAGCCAAAAACATTCAGTACTTC. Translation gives CSVAPLAKNIQYF.

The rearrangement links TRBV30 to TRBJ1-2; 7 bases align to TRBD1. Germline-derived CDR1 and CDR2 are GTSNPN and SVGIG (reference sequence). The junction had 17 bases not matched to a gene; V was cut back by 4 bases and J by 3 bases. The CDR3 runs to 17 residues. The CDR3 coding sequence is TGTGCCTGGACGTCTGGGACAGAGATACCCCCTTACTATGGCTACACCTTC. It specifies CAWTSGTEIPPYYGYTF.

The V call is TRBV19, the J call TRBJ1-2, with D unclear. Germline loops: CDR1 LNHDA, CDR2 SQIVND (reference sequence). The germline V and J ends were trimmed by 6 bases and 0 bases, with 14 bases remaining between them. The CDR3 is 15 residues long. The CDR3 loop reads CASRTTHDTNYGYTF. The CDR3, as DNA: TGTGCCAGTAGGACCACCCACGACACTAACTATGGCTACACCTTC.

Written as DNA, the CDR3 is TGTGCCAGCAGCCAAACTAGCGGGAGTTCCCGGGAGCTGTTTTTT. Translating gives CASSQTSGSSRELFF. The chain has TRBV11-2 and TRBJ2-2, with 11 bases that match TRBD2. Per the germline V gene, CDR1 is SGHAT and CDR2 is FQNNGV. This CDR3 is 15 amino acids long. Germline trimming cut 5 bases from V and 9 bases from J; bases unmatched to any gene: 8.

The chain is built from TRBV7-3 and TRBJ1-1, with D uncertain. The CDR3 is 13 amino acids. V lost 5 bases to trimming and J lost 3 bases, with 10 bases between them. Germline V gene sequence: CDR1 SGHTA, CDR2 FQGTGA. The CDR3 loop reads CASSPQADTEAFF. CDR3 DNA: TGTGCCAGCAGCCCACAAGCGGACACTGAAGCTTTCTTT.

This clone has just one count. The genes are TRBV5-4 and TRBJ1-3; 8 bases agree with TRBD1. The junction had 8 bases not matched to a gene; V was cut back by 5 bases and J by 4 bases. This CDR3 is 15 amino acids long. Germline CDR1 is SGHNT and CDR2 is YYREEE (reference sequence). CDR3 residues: CASSFPGTGGNTIYF. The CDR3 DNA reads TGTGCCAGCAGTTTCCCCGGGACAGGAGGAAACACCATATATTTT.

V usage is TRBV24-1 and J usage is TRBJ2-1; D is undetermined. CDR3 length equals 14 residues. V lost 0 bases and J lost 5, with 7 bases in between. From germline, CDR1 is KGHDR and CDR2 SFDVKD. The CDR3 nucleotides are TGTGCCACCAGTGATTTGAACAGAAACAATGAGCAGTTCTTC. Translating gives CATSDLNRNNEQFF.

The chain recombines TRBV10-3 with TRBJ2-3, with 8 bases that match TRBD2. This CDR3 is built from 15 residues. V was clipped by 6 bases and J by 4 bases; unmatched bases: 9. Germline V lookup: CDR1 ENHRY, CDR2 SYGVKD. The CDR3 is CAISAGGGSPDTQYF. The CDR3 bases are TGTGCCATCAGCGCGGGGGGCGGCAGTCCAGATACGCAGTATTTT.